This TCR beta chain was captured by sequencing in a study of technical replicates of blood from several donors. V was cut by 4 bases and J by 2 bases, with 9 bases left in between. The CDR3 runs 13 residues. Per the germline V gene, CDR1 is KGHSH and CDR2 is LQKENI. The protocol was immunoSEQ multiplex PCR, while the TCRdb copy is restricted to in-frame clones and leaves out a portion. Here the sample spans approximately 66,000 clones, roughly 88% being singletons. Sample: PBMCs. This TCR was recovered from a human donor in good health. Some clones in this sample may be carry-over from other donors' samples. V is TRBV18 and J is TRBJ2-7; D is possibly TRBD2 (7 bases). As DNA, the CDR3 is TGTGCCAGCTCACGCGGGGGCGCCTACGAGCAGTACTTC. Translated: CASSRGGAYEQYF.